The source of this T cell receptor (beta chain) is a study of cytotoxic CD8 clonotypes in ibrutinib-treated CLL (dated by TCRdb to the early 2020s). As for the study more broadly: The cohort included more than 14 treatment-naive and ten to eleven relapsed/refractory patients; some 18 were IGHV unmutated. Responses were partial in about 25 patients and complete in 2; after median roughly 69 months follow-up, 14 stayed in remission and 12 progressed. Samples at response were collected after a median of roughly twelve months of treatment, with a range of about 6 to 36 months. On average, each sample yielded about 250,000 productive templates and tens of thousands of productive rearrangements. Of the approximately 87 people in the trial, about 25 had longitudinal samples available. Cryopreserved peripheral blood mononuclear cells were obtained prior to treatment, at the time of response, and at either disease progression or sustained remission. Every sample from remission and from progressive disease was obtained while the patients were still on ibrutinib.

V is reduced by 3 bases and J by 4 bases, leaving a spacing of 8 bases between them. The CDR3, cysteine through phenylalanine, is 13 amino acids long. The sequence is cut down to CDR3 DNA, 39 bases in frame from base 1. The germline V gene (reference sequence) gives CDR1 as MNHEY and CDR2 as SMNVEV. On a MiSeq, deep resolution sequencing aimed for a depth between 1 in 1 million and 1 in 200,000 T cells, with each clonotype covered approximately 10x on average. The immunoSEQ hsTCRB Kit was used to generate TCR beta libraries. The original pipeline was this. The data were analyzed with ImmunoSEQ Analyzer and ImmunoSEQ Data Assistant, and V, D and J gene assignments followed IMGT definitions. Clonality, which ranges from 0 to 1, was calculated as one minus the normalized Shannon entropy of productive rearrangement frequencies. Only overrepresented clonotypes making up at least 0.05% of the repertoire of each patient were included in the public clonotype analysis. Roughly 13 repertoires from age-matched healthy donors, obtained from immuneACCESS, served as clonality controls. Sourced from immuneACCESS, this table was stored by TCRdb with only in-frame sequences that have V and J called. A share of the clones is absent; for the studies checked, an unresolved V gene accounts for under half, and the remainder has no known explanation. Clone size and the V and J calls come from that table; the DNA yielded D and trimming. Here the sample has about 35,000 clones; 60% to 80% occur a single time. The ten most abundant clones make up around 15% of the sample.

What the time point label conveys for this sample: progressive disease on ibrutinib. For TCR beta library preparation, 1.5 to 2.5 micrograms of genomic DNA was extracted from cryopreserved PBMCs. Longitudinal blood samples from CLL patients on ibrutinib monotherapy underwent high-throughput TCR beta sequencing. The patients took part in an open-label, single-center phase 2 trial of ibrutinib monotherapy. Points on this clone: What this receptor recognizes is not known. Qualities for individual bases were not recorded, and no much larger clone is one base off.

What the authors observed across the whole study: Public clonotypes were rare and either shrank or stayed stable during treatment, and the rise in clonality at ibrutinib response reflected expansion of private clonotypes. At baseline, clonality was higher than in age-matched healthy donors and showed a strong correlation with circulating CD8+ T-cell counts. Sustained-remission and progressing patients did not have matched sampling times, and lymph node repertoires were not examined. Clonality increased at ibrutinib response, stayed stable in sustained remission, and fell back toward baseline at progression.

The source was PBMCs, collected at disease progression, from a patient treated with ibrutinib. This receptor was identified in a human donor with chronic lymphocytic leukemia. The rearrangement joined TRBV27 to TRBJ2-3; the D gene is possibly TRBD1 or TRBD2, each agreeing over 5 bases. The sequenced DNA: TGTGCCAGCAGTTTCCGAGGGGCAGATACGCAGTATTTT. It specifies CASSFRGADTQYF.